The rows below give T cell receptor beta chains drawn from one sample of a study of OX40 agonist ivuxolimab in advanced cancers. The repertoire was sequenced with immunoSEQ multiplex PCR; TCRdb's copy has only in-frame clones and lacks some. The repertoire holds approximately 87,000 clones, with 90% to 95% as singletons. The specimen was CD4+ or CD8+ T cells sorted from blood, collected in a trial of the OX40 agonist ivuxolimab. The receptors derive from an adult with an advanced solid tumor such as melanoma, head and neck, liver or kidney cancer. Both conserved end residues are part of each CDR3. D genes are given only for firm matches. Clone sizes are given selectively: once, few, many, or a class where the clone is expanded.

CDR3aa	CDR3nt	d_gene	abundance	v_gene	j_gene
CASSYSQTNTEAFF	TGTGCCAGCAGTTACTCTCAGACGAACACTGAAGCTTTCTTT	-	-	TRBV6-6	TRBJ1-1
CASSQALAGLDTQYF	TGTGCCAGCAGCCAAGCTCTAGCGGGATTGGATACGCAGTATTTT	TRBD2	-	TRBV4-2	TRBJ2-3
CASSTGIASGRNEQFF	TGTGCCAGCAGCACTGGGATTGCTAGCGGGAGAAATGAGCAGTTCTTC	-	-	TRBV21-1	TRBJ2-1
CASSIGINQPQHF	TGTGCCAGTAGTATAGGGATCAATCAGCCCCAGCATTTT	-	-	TRBV19	TRBJ1-5
CASSLGRWRSQNTEAFF	TGTGCCAGCAGTTTGGGGCGTTGGCGGAGCCAGAACACTGAAGCTTTCTTT	-	once	TRBV28	TRBJ1-1
CASSLVSTSYNEQFF	TGTGCCAGCAGCTTAGTTAGCACTTCCTACAATGAGCAGTTCTTC	-	-	TRBV7-8	TRBJ2-1
CSVDSRAGNTIYF	TGCAGCGTTGACTCCAGGGCTGGAAACACCATATATTTT	-	-	TRBV29-1	TRBJ1-3
CASSPRTGSDQETQYF	TGTGCTAGCAGTCCAAGGACAGGGAGTGATCAAGAGACCCAGTACTTC	TRBD1	-	TRBV7-7	TRBJ2-5
CASSIGQGATEAFF	TGTGCCAGCTCAATTGGACAGGGGGCAACGGAAGCTTTCTTT	TRBD1	once	TRBV18	TRBJ1-1
CASSVLGQGNTGELFF	TGTGCCAGCAGTGTCTTGGGACAGGGGAACACCGGGGAGCTGTTTTTT	TRBD1	-	TRBV2	TRBJ2-2
CASSLSTGRQETQYF	TGTGCCAGCAGCTTGTCGACAGGGCGCCAAGAGACCCAGTACTTC	TRBD1	-	TRBV11-3	TRBJ2-5
CASSEEVQGVLDEQFF	TGTGCCAGCAGTGAAGAGGTCCAGGGAGTATTGGATGAGCAGTTCTTC	-	-	TRBV6-1	TRBJ2-1
CAWSVGTSKFF	TGTGCCTGGAGTGTCGGGACTAGTAAGTTCTTC	TRBD2	-	TRBV30	TRBJ2-1
CASSLVGGEQFF	TGTGCCAGCAGCTTAGTGGGTGGAGAGCAGTTCTTC	-	-	TRBV7-9	TRBJ2-1
CASSLLAGTSGPGLGEQYF	TGTGCCAGTAGTTTACTAGCCGGGACTAGCGGGCCCGGATTGGGCGAGCAGTACTTC	TRBD2	-	TRBV19	TRBJ2-7
CASSYLGQVVQETQYF	TGTGCCAGCTCCTACCTGGGACAGGTAGTCCAAGAGACCCAGTACTTC	TRBD1	-	TRBV7-6	TRBJ2-5
CASNPGRAIGGELFF	TGTGCCAGCAATCCCGGGAGGGCCATCGGCGGGGAGCTGTTTTTT	TRBD2	-	TRBV28	TRBJ2-2
CASSSLAANTGELFF	TGTGCCAGCAGCTCCCTAGCGGCGAACACCGGGGAGCTGTTTTTT	TRBD2	-	TRBV11-3	TRBJ2-2
CASSIRGSTEAFF	TGTGCCAGTAGTATTCGGGGCAGCACTGAAGCTTTCTTT	-	once	TRBV19	TRBJ1-1
CASSLAPGTNYGYTF	TGCGCCAGCAGCTTGGCTCCCGGAACCAACTATGGCTACACCTTC	-	-	TRBV5-1	TRBJ1-2
CASSGGNGRRTDTQYF	TGTGCCAGCAGCGGGGGGAACGGGAGGCGCACAGATACGCAGTATTTT	TRBD2	-	TRBV11-2	TRBJ2-3
CAWSGTHNAGELFF	TGTGCCTGGAGTGGGACTCACAACGCCGGGGAGCTGTTTTTT	-	once	TRBV30	TRBJ2-2
CASSSHRGSEAFF	TGTGCCAGCAGCTCCCACAGGGGCTCTGAAGCTTTCTTT	TRBD1	-	TRBV7-2	TRBJ1-1
CASSFGRGRWVTDTQYF	TGTGCCAGCAGTTTCGGCAGGGGGAGGTGGGTCACAGATACGCAGTATTTT	-	-	TRBV27	TRBJ2-3
CASSPDRGWTGELFF	TGTGCCAGCTCACCCGACAGGGGATGGACCGGGGAGCTGTTTTTT	TRBD1	-	TRBV18	TRBJ2-2
CASSQDSYNEQFF	TGTGCCAGCAGCCAAGACAGTTACAATGAGCAGTTCTTC	-	-	TRBV4-2	TRBJ2-1
CSVAKDRDYEQYF	TGCAGCGTTGCCAAGGACAGGGATTACGAGCAGTACTTC	TRBD1	-	TRBV29-1	TRBJ2-7
CASSSSGTSGGGYEQYF	TGCGCCAGCAGCTCCTCCGGGACTAGCGGGGGGGGGTACGAGCAGTACTTC	TRBD2	-	TRBV5-1	TRBJ2-7
CASSSQPRGTDTQYF	TGTGCCAGCAGCTCCCAGCCCCGGGGTACAGATACGCAGTATTTT	-	-	TRBV9	TRBJ2-3
CASSYYGTQGGHSPLHF	TGTGCCAGCAGTTACTACGGGACCCAGGGCGGACATTCACCCCTCCACTTT	-	-	TRBV5-6	TRBJ1-6
CASSPSWGGSETQYF	TGTGCCAGTAGTCCTTCATGGGGAGGGTCGGAGACCCAGTACTTC	TRBD2	-	TRBV19	TRBJ2-5
CASSVEGREQFF	TGTGCCAGCAGTGTCGAGGGGCGGGAGCAGTTCTTC	-	-	TRBV2	TRBJ2-1
CASSIQGAMTEAFF	TGTGCCAGTAGTATACAGGGGGCGATGACTGAAGCTTTCTTT	TRBD1	few	TRBV19	TRBJ1-1
CASGGQGAYEQYF	TGTGCCAGCGGGGGACAGGGGGCCTACGAGCAGTACTTC	TRBD1	-	TRBV2	TRBJ2-7
CASSSGGGTSYEQYF	TGTGCCAGCAGTTCCGGGGGCGGAACCTCCTACGAGCAGTACTTC	-	-	TRBV6-6	TRBJ2-7
CASSLATSAAYEQYF	TGTGCCAGCAGCTTGGCGACTAGCGCAGCCTACGAGCAGTACTTC	TRBD2	-	TRBV5-4	TRBJ2-7
CASSSQGTGETQYF	TGTGCCAGCAGCAGTCAGGGGACCGGAGAGACCCAGTACTTC	-	-	TRBV7-3	TRBJ2-5
CASSLPSTDTQYF	TGTGCCAGCAGCTTACCCAGCACAGATACGCAGTATTTT	-	-	TRBV7-2	TRBJ2-3
CASSLGGQGRGYTF	TGTGCCAGCAGCTTGGGGGGACAGGGAAGGGGCTACACCTTC	TRBD1	-	TRBV5-5	TRBJ1-2
CASGLDSPPGANVLTF	TGTGCTAGTGGTTTGGACTCCCCTCCTGGGGCCAACGTCCTGACTTTC	-	-	TRBV12-5	TRBJ2-6
CASSLFGVFRLSVARERLNEQFF	TGTGCCAGCAGTTTATTCGGTGTCTTTCGTCTTAGTGTTGCTAGGGAGCGGCTCAATGAGCAGTTCTTC	-	-	TRBV28	TRBJ2-1
CASSPDRATSGSYWNEQFF	TGTGCCAGCTCACCCGACAGGGCGACTAGCGGGAGCTATTGGAATGAGCAGTTCTTC	TRBD2	-	TRBV18	TRBJ2-1
CASSRTGVGNTIYF	TGCGCCAGCAGCCGAACAGGGGTAGGAAACACCATATATTTT	TRBD1	once	TRBV4-3	TRBJ1-3
CASSPSWKREGEQFF	TGTGCCAGCTCACCGTCATGGAAGCGGGAAGGTGAGCAGTTCTTC	TRBD2	-	TRBV18	TRBJ2-1
CASSVDTLGGYTF	TGTGCCAGCAGCGTAGATACCCTTGGGGGCTACACCTTC	-	few	TRBV9	TRBJ1-2
CAWSATPATSGSSGELFF	TGTGCCTGGAGTGCCACCCCCGCGACTAGCGGGAGTTCCGGGGAGCTGTTTTTT	TRBD2	-	TRBV30	TRBJ2-2
CASSLVVAGGTYEQYF	TGTGCCAGCAGCTTAGTGGTAGCGGGAGGAACCTACGAGCAGTACTTC	TRBD2	-	TRBV11-1	TRBJ2-7
CASSPPPRAGGRLDTQYF	TGTGCCAGCAGCCCACCTCCGAGGGCGGGAGGTCGTCTCGATACGCAGTATTTT	TRBD2	-	TRBV9	TRBJ2-3
CAWSVLPSGRGYEQYF	TGTGCCTGGAGTGTCCTCCCCAGCGGGAGGGGATACGAGCAGTACTTC	TRBD2	-	TRBV30	TRBJ2-7
CASSPQTVGGEQYF	TGTGCCAGCAGCCCCCAGACGGTTGGGGGCGAGCAGTACTTC	-	-	TRBV7-2	TRBJ2-7
CASSLSVGVRDHTDTQYF	TGTGCCAGCAGCTTATCGGTAGGAGTCAGGGACCACACAGATACGCAGTATTTT	-	-	TRBV11-3	TRBJ2-3
CASSSWRGGANVLTF	TGTGCCAGCAGTTCCTGGAGGGGAGGGGCCAACGTCCTGACTTTC	-	-	TRBV28	TRBJ2-6
CASGGQGGNQPQHF	TGTGCCAGCGGAGGACAGGGAGGCAATCAGCCCCAGCATTTT	TRBD1	few	TRBV7-9	TRBJ1-5
CASSPSGFRSYEQYF	TGTGCCAGCAGTCCTTCTGGCTTCAGGTCCTACGAGCAGTACTTC	-	few	TRBV6-1	TRBJ2-7
CASTLGGAPSTDTQYF	TGTGCCAGTACCCTCGGGGGAGCCCCTAGCACAGATACGCAGTATTTT	-	-	TRBV19	TRBJ2-3
CASSVGGVTHEQYF	TGTGCCAGCAGTGTCGGGGGAGTTACCCACGAGCAGTACTTC	-	-	TRBV2	TRBJ2-7
CASGWPYSNQPQHF	TGTGCCAGCGGTTGGCCCTATAGCAATCAGCCCCAGCATTTT	-	-	TRBV28	TRBJ1-5
CASSLGRGADTEAFF	TGTGCCAGCAGCTTAGGACGGGGGGCTGACACTGAAGCTTTCTTT	-	-	TRBV11-3	TRBJ1-1
CASSFGGNHAYNEQFF	TGCGCCAGCAGCTTTGGAGGGAACCACGCCTACAATGAGCAGTTCTTC	-	-	TRBV5-1	TRBJ2-1
CASSESLEDRVSRGYTF	TGTGCCAGCAGTGAAAGTCTTGAGGACAGGGTATCGAGAGGCTACACCTTC	TRBD1	-	TRBV6-1	TRBJ1-2